The 10 T cell receptor beta chains in this list originate from one sample, sequenced in a study of blood T cells in healthy people across ages. Alongside a J-beta primer mix, a sample-barcoded 5' primer served in a second PCR lasting roughly 7 to 11 cycles. MiXCR, run by TCRdb on the 5' RACE reads, gives a single entry per CDR3 protein. This sample yields about 580,000 distinct CDR3 sequences, of which around 48% are seen a single time; just under 25% belongs to the top ten. Sequences were obtained from blood. The receptor source for this set is a man of 80 years or more in good health.

This clonotype was seen a few times. The V gene is TRBV7-2, the J gene TRBJ2-3, with a possible D match to TRBD2 (6 bases). The CDR3 has 14 residues. Germline CDR1 and CDR2: SGHTA and FQGNSA. V was shortened by 5 bases and J by 5 bases, with 14 bases between the two germline ends. The CDR3 DNA reads as TGTGCCAGCAGCCCCCACCGGGACTTAGATACGCAGTATTTT. Its translation is CASSPHRDLDTQYF.

This clonotype was counted between two and nine times. This chain uses TRBV7-9 with TRBJ2-7; 9 nucleotides line up with TRBD1. Germline V gene sequence: CDR1 SEHNR, CDR2 FQNEAQ (reference sequence). There are 14 residues in the CDR3. The J segment lost 6 bases and the V segment lost 6 bases, leaving 9 bases of the junction unmatched. CDR3 nucleotide sequence: TGTGCCAGCAGACCTTGGACAGGGGTGGGCGAGCAGTACTTC. Translation gives CASRPWTGVGEQYF.

This clonotype was recorded a few times. CDR3 protein: CASSEPQGFYGYTF. CDR3 sequence (DNA): TGTGCCAGCAGTGAACCCCAGGGATTCTATGGCTACACCTTC. The rearrangement links TRBV25-1 to TRBJ1-2, with TRBD1 as a possible D gene (5 bases). V lost 2 bases to trimming and J lost 4 bases, with 11 bases between them. The CDR3 runs 14 residues. Germline CDR1 and CDR2: MGHDK and SYGVNS.

This chain uses TRBV7-2 with TRBJ2-3; D call uncertain. CDR3 size: 15 residues. Trimming took 2 bases from V and 6 from J, leaving 15 bases between them. Per the germline V gene, CDR1 is SGHTA and CDR2 is FQGNSA. CDR3 DNA sequence: TGTGCCAGCAGCTTATACCGGGCCCAAGTGGATACGCAGTATTTT. It is translated as CASSLYRAQVDTQYF.

The rearrangement uses TRBV6-2 or TRBV6-3 and TRBJ2-7, with 7 bases aligning to TRBD2. This CDR3 contains 13 residues. J was trimmed by 7 bases and V by 6 bases; bases with no gene match: 9. Germline V lookup: CDR1 MNHEY, CDR2 SVGEGT. The CDR3 DNA is TGTGCCAGCAGAGAAACTAGCGAACAAGAGCAGTACTTC. Protein product: CASRETSEQEQYF.

This clonotype was seen ten or more times. The rearrangement uses TRBV6-5 and TRBJ2-1, with 8 bases matching TRBD1. V shed 6 bases, J shed 7 bases, and the junction held 8 bases outside the gene matches. The CDR3 covers 14 residues. CDR1 is MNHEY, CDR2 SVGAGI, per germline. CDR3 bases: TGTGCCAGCAGGCTGGACAGGGAAAAAAATGAGCAGTTCTTC. Its translation is CASRLDREKNEQFF.

This rearrangement joins TRBV6-6 to TRBJ1-2, with D unclear. The CDR3 has 13 amino acids. Germline V lookup: CDR1 MNHNY, CDR2 SVGAGI (reference sequence). The CDR3 DNA reads TGTGTCGGCAGTTACTCCCCTCTCTATGGCTACACCTTC. This sequence encodes CVGSYSPLYGYTF.

The chain is built from TRBV20-1 and TRBJ1-2; D gene ambiguous. The CDR3 extends over 11 amino acids. Trimming removed 1 base from V and 6 bases from J, with 6 bases in between. Per germline, CDR1 DFQATT and CDR2 SNEGSKA (reference sequence). The CDR3 nucleotides are TGCAGTGCTAGAGTTCGGGATGGCTACACCTTC. Residues: CSARVRDGYTF.

This clonotype has only a few counts. The chain links TRBV6-2 or TRBV6-3 to TRBJ2-1; TRBD2 agrees at 7 bases. The germline V gene encodes CDR1 MNHEY and CDR2 SVGEGT. The CDR3 is 14 residues long. Trimming took 2 bases from V and 6 from J; bases not matched to a gene: 4. This CDR3 reads CASSYLAGVNEQFF. The CDR3 DNA sequence: TGTGCCAGCAGTTACCTTGCGGGAGTCAATGAGCAGTTCTTC.

The chain employs TRBV12-3 or TRBV12-4 and TRBJ2-7, with D possibly TRBD2 on 6 matching bases. The DNA end lines up better with TRBJ2-5; the J call may be wrong. This CDR3 has 13 residues. CDR3 DNA: TGTGCCAGCAGTTTACGGGGGAGGGAGACCCAGTACTTC. Protein product: CASSLRGRETQYF.